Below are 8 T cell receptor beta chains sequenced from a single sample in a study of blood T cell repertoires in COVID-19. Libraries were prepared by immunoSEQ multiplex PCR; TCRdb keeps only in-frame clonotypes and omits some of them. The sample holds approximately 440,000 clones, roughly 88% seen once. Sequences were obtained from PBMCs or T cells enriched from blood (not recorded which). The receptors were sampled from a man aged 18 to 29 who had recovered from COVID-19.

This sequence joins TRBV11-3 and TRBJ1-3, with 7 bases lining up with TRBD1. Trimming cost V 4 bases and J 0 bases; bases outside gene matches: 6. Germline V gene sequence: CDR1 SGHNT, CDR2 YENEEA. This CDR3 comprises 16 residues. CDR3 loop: CASSWGDSSSGNTIYF. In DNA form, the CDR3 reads TGTGCCAGCAGCTGGGGGGACAGCTCCTCTGGAAACACCATATATTTT.

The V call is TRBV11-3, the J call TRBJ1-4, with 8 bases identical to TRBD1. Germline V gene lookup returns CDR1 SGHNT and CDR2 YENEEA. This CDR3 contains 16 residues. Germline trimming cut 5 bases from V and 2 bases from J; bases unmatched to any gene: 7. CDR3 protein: CASSSRGLGTNEKLFF. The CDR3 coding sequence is TGTGCCAGCAGCAGCAGGGGGCTAGGGACTAATGAAAAACTGTTTTTT. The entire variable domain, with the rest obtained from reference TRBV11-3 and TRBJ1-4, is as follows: EAGVVQSPRYKIIEKKQPVAFWCNPISGHNTLYWYLQNLGQGPELLIRYENEEAVDDSQLPKDRFSAERLKGVDSTLKIQPAELGDSAVYLCASSSRGLGTNEKLFFGSGTQLSVL.

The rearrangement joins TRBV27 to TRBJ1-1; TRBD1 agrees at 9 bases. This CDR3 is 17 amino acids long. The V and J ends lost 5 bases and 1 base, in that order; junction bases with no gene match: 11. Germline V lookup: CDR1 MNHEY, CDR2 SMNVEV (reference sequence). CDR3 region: CASSTKDRGAGNTEAFF. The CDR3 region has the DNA TGTGCCAGCAGTACCAAGGACAGGGGCGCGGGGAACACTGAAGCTTTCTTT.

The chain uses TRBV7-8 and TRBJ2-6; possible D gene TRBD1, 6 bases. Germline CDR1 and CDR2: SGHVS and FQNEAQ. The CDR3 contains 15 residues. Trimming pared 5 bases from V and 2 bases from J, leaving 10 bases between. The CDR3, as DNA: TGTGCCAGCAGCCCGGACAGTGCTGGGGCCAACGTCCTGACTTTC. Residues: CASSPDSAGANVLTF.

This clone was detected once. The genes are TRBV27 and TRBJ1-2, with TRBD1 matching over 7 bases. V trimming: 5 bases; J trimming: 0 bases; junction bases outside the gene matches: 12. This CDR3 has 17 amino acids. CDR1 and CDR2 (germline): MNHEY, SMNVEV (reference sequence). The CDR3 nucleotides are TGTGCCAGCAGTACATTCCTCTCAGGGGGAGCTAACTATGGCTACACCTTC. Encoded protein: CASSTFLSGGANYGYTF.

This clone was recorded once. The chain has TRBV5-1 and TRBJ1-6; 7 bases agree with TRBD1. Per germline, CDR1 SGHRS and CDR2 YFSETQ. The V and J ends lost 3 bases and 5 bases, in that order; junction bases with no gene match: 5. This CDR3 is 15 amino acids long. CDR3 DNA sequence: TGCGCCAGCAGCTGGACAACAGGGGATAATTCACCCCTCCACTTT. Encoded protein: CASSWTTGDNSPLHF.

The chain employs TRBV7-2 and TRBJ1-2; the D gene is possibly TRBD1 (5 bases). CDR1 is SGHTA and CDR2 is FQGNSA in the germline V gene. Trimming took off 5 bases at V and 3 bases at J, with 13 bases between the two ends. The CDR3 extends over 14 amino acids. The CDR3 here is CASSLADSYYGYTF. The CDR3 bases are TGTGCCAGCAGCCTTGCCGACAGCTACTATGGCTACACCTTC. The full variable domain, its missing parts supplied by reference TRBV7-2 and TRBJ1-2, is GAGVSQSPSNKVTEKGKDVELRCDPISGHTALYWYRQSLGQGLEFLIYFQGNSAPDKSGLPSDRFSAERTGGSVSTLTIQRTQQEDSAVYLCASSLADSYYGYTFGSGTRLTVV.

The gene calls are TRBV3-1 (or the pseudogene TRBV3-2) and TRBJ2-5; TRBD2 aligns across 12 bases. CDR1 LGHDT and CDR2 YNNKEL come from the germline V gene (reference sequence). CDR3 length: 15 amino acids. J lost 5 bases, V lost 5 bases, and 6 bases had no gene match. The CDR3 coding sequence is TGTGCCAGCAGCTACAAGGGGACTAGCGGGGAGACCCAGTACTTC. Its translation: CASSYKGTSGETQYF.